These 3 T cell receptor beta chains share one sample of origin, sequenced in a study of shared clonotypes between healthy human individuals. Generated by immunoSEQ multiplex PCR, the TCRdb table keeps only in-frame clones and is missing some. Counted here are some 1,900,000 clones, about 95% occurring once; the ten biggest clones make up 1% to 1.5%. It was CD45RO-negative cells, positively selected for CCR7, that made up naive CD8 cells, with terminally differentiated effector memory CD45RA+ cells excluded. Sequencing used naive CD8+ T cells sorted from blood. All receptors come from a man younger than 35 in good health.

V usage is TRBV5-6 and J usage is TRBJ1-1; 10 bases map to TRBD1. Germline loops: CDR1 SGHDT, CDR2 YYEEEE. CDR3 length equals 16 residues. Trimming cost V 4 bases and J 6 bases; bases outside gene matches: 12. In DNA form, the CDR3 reads TGTGCCAGCAGCCCAAGGACAGGGGGGATTACTTCTGAAGCTTTCTTT. It codes for CASSPRTGGITSEAFF.

This sequence joins TRBV5-6 and TRBJ2-5; D ambiguous. CDR3 length equals 12 residues. Per germline, CDR1 SGHDT and CDR2 YYEEEE. V was clipped by 4 bases and J by 5 bases, with 9 bases between them. The CDR3 DNA reads TGTGCCAGCAGCGGGGTAGGGGAGACCCAGTACTTC. Translation gives CASSGVGETQYF.

Note on this clone: Additional DNA sequences in this sample encode the identical CDR3. CDR3 nucleotide sequence: TGTGCCAGTAGTGCAACTAGCGGGAGTTACGAGCAGTACTTC. Translated: CASSATSGSYEQYF. V gene TRBV19 combines with J gene TRBJ2-7, with TRBD2 identical over 11 bases. V was pared by 5 bases and J by 4 bases, with 4 bases of the junction left unmatched. Germline V gives CDR1 LNHDA, CDR2 SQIVND (reference sequence). CDR3 length: 14 residues.